This T cell receptor (beta chain) is drawn from a study of Graves' ophthalmopathy and Graves' hyperthyroidism. Amplification from RNA transcripts yielded the TCR beta CDR3 regions. Second-round multiplex PCR came after first-round RT-PCR with HTBI primers. TCRdb passed the multiplex PCR reads through MiXCR, listing each CDR3 protein once. The sample shows 200,000 to 250,000 distinct CDR3 sequences, 20% to 25% of them seen only once. Regarding this clonotype: The junction shows a germline mismatch at one end, possibly a read error.

The CDR3 covers 14 residues. Germline lookup yields CDR1 GTSNPN and CDR2 SVGIG (reference sequence). The chain links TRBV30 to TRBJ1-2; no clear D gene. This receptor was taken from a woman in her fifties or sixties with Graves' ophthalmopathy. The sequencing input was peripheral blood. CDR3 loop: CAWIRTEALYGFTF. DNA of the CDR3: TGTGCCTGGATTAGGACCGAGGCTCTCTATGGCTTCACCTTC.